This paragraph reports one TCR beta chain. There is no known antigen for this receptor. A much more abundant neighbour one base away suggests this may be a read error. From its cysteine to its phenylalanine, the CDR3 spans 12 amino acids. Of the read, only the CDR3 DNA is kept; its 36 bases are in frame from base 1. The germline V gene encodes CDR1 SGHDT and CDR2 YYEEEE. V sheds 3 bases and J sheds 13 bases, leaving 14 bases between their ends. To demonstrate the VDJtools post-analysis software, the study profiled TCR beta repertoires from the peripheral blood of about a dozen young patients with multiple sclerosis. Multiple sclerosis patients were children and adolescents aged about 6 to 16 years. The library relied on PCR. The instrument was an Illumina HiSeq 2500. To reduce PCR and sequencing biases, unique molecular identifiers were built into the TCR beta cDNA libraries. About 0.5 million cDNA molecules were obtained for every 1 to 10 million input T cells, so each molecule roughly corresponded to one T cell. The patient libraries were prepared and sequenced using the same protocol as the earlier healthy control dataset. Within a given batch, samples were prepared together, multiplexed and sequenced on the same HiSeq lane. Per the source publication's procedure: MIGEC handled the raw barcoded reads, throwing out single-read molecular identifier groups before consensus assembly and CDR3 extraction. VDJtools was used for post-analysis of the clonotype tables, with diversity normalized by down-sampling every dataset to the smallest sample size. Repertoire overlap clustering matched CDR3 amino acid but not nucleotide sequences to correct batch-related cross-sample contamination. TCRdb reprocessed the public reads (quality trimming at Q25 with fastp, clone calling with MiXCR) and kept in-frame beta chains. Every distinct CDR3 protein forms one entry, paired with its most common genes and DNA. These V and J calls rely on TCRdb rather than the paper's analysis. Counted in this sample were roughly 200,000 distinct CDR3 sequences; over 25% of them appeared once. The ten biggest clones cover nearly 3.5% of the sample.

This specimen comes from a study of post-analysis software for immune sequencing data (dated by TCRdb to about 2015). For the wider study: Relapsing-remitting, secondary progressive and progressive-relapsing multiple sclerosis were recorded as disease courses, and subtype annotation was lacking for some patients. The patient repertoires were set against eleven to twelve previously published healthy control repertoires from donors whose ages ranged from roughly 6 to 25 years. A subset of samples was prepared in parallel using single-end sample barcoding, then pooled and co-amplified after Illumina adapter ligation. The research as a whole found: Strong co-clustering of samples prepared in the same batch was shown by direct clustering with F measure, prompting a batch-effect correction. The multiple sclerosis patient group was slightly younger than the control group. Significantly lower normalized Chao1 diversity was found in multiple sclerosis patients than in controls, suggesting substantial peripheral T-cell clonal expansion. About five TRBV segments, including TRBV5-6, TRBV5-1 and TRBV20-1, were significantly more frequent in patients than controls.

The rearranged segments are TRBV5-6 and TRBJ2-1; the D segment could be TRBD1, given 5 matching bases. Sequencing used blood. The sequence was obtained from a girl between 2 and 17 years old with multiple sclerosis. This receptor has the CDR3 CASSSWARGQFF. The DNA is TGTGCCAGCAGCTCGTGGGCAAGGGGACAGTTCTTC.